This is a list of T cell receptor beta chains from one sample in a study of OX40 agonist ivuxolimab in advanced cancers. Method: immunoSEQ multiplex PCR; TCRdb's copy keeps in-frame clones and lacks some. In the table there are 45,000 to 50,000 clones, about four fifths of which are singletons. Sequencing was performed on CD4+ or CD8+ T cells sorted from blood, taken in a trial of the OX40 agonist ivuxolimab. The source of these receptors is an adult with an advanced solid tumor such as melanoma, head and neck, liver or kidney cancer. The CDR3 runs from the conserved cysteine through the conserved F or W. The order of the fields is clone size, J gene, V gene, D gene, CDR3 protein, CDR3 DNA. The D gene is left open where the match is weak. Clone size is shown for a subset of rows, as once, few, many or a class of expanded clone.

>-|TRBJ2-1|TRBV15|-
CATRIRGSSYNEQFF
TGTGCCACTCGGATCCGGGGCAGCTCCTACAATGAGCAGTTCTTC
>few|TRBJ1-1|TRBV7-2|-
CASSNRHGEGKAFF
TGTGCCAGCAGTAATCGACATGGCGAGGGGAAAGCTTTCTTT
>-|TRBJ2-5|TRBV21-1|-
CASFTGDTTQETQYF
TGTGCCAGCTTCACGGGGGACACCACCCAAGAGACCCAGTACTTC
>-|TRBJ2-2|TRBV19|TRBD1
CASSIWTGDQSGELFF
TGTGCCAGTAGTATCTGGACAGGGGATCAGTCCGGGGAGCTGTTTTTT
>-|TRBJ2-5|TRBV7-9|TRBD2
CASSLESSGAETQYF
TGTGCCAGCAGCTTAGAGTCTAGCGGGGCGGAGACCCAGTACTTC
>-|TRBJ1-5|TRBV5-5|-
CASSLVGGYQPQHF
TGTGCCAGCAGCTTGGTGGGAGGCTATCAGCCCCAGCATTTT
>once|TRBJ2-5|TRBV6-5|TRBD1
CATRDRGYQETQYF
TGTGCCACCCGGGACAGGGGATATCAAGAGACCCAGTACTTC
>-|TRBJ1-5|TRBV29-1|-
CSYANTVSEPQHF
TGCAGCTACGCGAATACGGTCTCTGAGCCCCAGCATTTT
>-|TRBJ1-1|TRBV7-2|-
CASSLRDTAFF
TGTGCCAGCAGCTTAAGGGACACAGCTTTCTTT
>-|TRBJ1-1|TRBV6-6|TRBD1
CASRLGQPNTEAFF
TGTGCCAGCAGGTTGGGACAGCCGAACACTGAAGCTTTCTTT